What follows describes a single T cell receptor beta chain. Its antigen is not identified. The sample comes from a study of T cell responses to AZD1222 COVID-19 vaccine. Overall study results and limits: It was only after the peak T cell response that any repertoires were sampled. Close to half of all spike-specific TCRs reportedly target regions of the variants that are unmutated. Breadth and depth of Spike-specific TCRs rose after two AZD1222 doses.

Some second doses came at about 4 weeks and others at about 12 weeks; these were pooled. The ends were cut back, 5 bases at V and 2 bases at J, with 1 base in the middle. The CDR3 extends over 10 amino acids. Germline lookup yields CDR1 DFQATT and CDR2 SNEGSKA (reference sequence). This table comes from immunoSEQ multiplex PCR, and its TCRdb copy is limited to in-frame clones, with some not included. The data hold 140,000 or so clones, with 92% observed a single time. The source material was peripheral blood, sampled 28 days after the second AZD1222 dose. The chain combines TRBV20-1 with TRBJ1-5; D is undetermined. This TCR derives from an adult who received the AZD1222 COVID-19 vaccine. CDR3 region: CSAGNQPQHF. The CDR3 nucleotides read TGCAGTGCTGGCAATCAGCCCCAGCATTTT.